One and the same sample provided the 20 T cell receptor beta chains below, sequenced in a study of CD8 T cells in Susac syndrome. A quantity of about 0.5 to 1 ug RNA underwent reverse transcription using random hexamers. A single record per CDR3 protein comes from TCRdb applying MiXCR to the immunoSEQ multiplex PCR reads. The sample consists of roughly 110,000 distinct CDR3 sequences, about 90% of them appearing once. The sample taken for sequencing was CD4+ T cells from PBMCs. Source of these receptors: a human donor in good health.

CDR3 protein: CASSQGQGDTQYF. As DNA, the CDR3 is TGTGCCAGCAGTCAGGGGCAGGGAGATACGCAGTATTTT. The J gene is TRBJ2-3, the V gene TRBV11-2; tentative D call: TRBD1 (6 bases). CDR3 length equals 13 residues. Germline CDR1 reads SGHAT; CDR2 reads FQNNGV. Trimming took 6 bases from V and 5 from J, leaving 12 bases between them.

The CDR3 reads CAAGSGTASYEQYF. The CDR3 nucleotides read TGTGCCGCAGGTTCCGGGACAGCGTCCTACGAGCAGTACTTC. The genes are TRBV10-3 and TRBJ2-7, with 7 bases matching TRBD1. V lost 11 bases, J lost 1 base, and 11 bases stayed unmatched. Germline V gene sequence: CDR1 ENHRY, CDR2 SYGVKD. The CDR3 sequence is 14 residues long.

The chain employs TRBV19 and TRBJ1-1, with a possible D match to TRBD1 (6 bases). The germline V gene has CDR1 LNHDA and CDR2 SQIVND (reference sequence). The CDR3 spans 15 residues. V lost 3 bases to trimming and J lost 0 bases, with 11 bases between them. The CDR3 region is CASSIGGQMNTEAFF. The CDR3 DNA reads as TGTGCCAGTAGTATTGGCGGACAGATGAACACTGAAGCTTTCTTT.

The chain combines TRBV4-2 with TRBJ2-7; maybe TRBD2 (5 bases). Trimming stripped 0 bases from V and 5 bases from J, with 8 bases between. The length of the CDR3 is 13 residues. The germline V gene encodes CDR1 LGHNA and CDR2 YNFKEQ. CDR3 nucleotides: TGTGCCAGCAGCCAAGATCGGGGTGACGAGCAGTACTTC. It codes for CASSQDRGDEQYF.

The gene calls are TRBV7-9 and TRBJ2-5, with D possibly matching TRBD1 (6 bases). Germline CDR1 reads SEHNR; CDR2 reads FQNEAQ (reference sequence). V lost 5 bases and J 10 bases, leaving 17 bases between the germline ends. This CDR3 has 13 amino acids. The CDR3 reads CASSLGTSVDQYF. DNA of the CDR3: TGTGCCAGCAGCCTTGGGACATCGGTGGACCAGTACTTC.

The chain recombines TRBV6-1 with TRBJ2-4; 7 bases agree with TRBD1. Germline V gives CDR1 MNHNS, CDR2 SASEGT. The V gene end was trimmed by 6 bases and the J gene end by 1 base; junction bases not matched to a gene: 21. The CDR3 loop spans 20 amino acids. CDR3 protein: CASSASGTVAQLGAKNIQYF. In DNA form, the CDR3 reads TGTGCCAGCAGCGCTTCGGGGACAGTCGCCCAATTAGGGGCCAAAAACATTCAGTACTTC.

This clonotype appeared a single time. The chain has TRBV7-3 and TRBJ2-7, with 10 bases matching TRBD2. The germline V gene has CDR1 SGHTA and CDR2 FQGTGA. The V and J ends lost 1 base and 5 bases, in that order; junction bases with no gene match: 5. This CDR3 contains 15 residues. In DNA form, the CDR3 reads TGTGCCAGCAGCTTAAGGCTAGCGGGAGTTCACGAGCAGTACTTC. Translation gives CASSLRLAGVHEQYF.

This clonotype was observed a single time. The chain links TRBV2 to TRBJ1-2; D might be TRBD1 (5 bases). The CDR3 contains 12 residues. Germline V CDR1 and CDR2: SNHLY, FYNNEI. V was trimmed by 6 bases and J by 7 bases, leaving 12 bases between them. The CDR3 DNA sequence: TGTGCCAGCAGCGGGGCCGAGGGTGGCTACACCTTC. This codes for CASSGAEGGYTF.

This rearrangement joins TRBV5-1 to TRBJ2-3; TRBD2 might be the D (5 bases). Trimming took 0 bases from V and 6 from J, leaving 14 bases between them. The CDR3 is 15 residues long. Germline CDR1 is SGHRS and CDR2 is YFSETQ. The CDR3 here is CASSLDPTLADTQYF. The CDR3 nucleotides are TGCGCCAGCAGCTTGGACCCCACCCTAGCCGATACGCAGTATTTT.

The V call is TRBV14, the J call TRBJ1-1; 7 nucleotides line up with TRBD1. The CDR3 spans 15 residues. The J segment lost 6 bases and the V segment lost 3 bases, leaving 10 bases of the junction unmatched. From germline, CDR1 is SGHDN and CDR2 FVKESK. CDR3 coding DNA: TGTGCCAGCAGCCACCGGACAGGATCAGTATCTGAAGCTTTCTTT. Its protein is CASSHRTGSVSEAFF.

This sequence joins TRBV7-3 and TRBJ2-5; D unclear. Germline CDR1 SGHTA, CDR2 FQGTGA. The CDR3 loop spans 13 amino acids. V lost 6 bases to trimming and J lost 5 bases, with 13 bases between them. CDR3 nucleotides: TGTGCCAGCAGTAGAAGCTCATCCGAGACCCAGTACTTC. It translates to CASSRSSSETQYF.

This clonotype was counted a single time. The chain carries TRBV7-8 and TRBJ1-5, with a tentative D call TRBD1 (6 bases). V was pared by 5 bases and J by 2 bases, with 13 bases between. Germline V gene lookup returns CDR1 SGHVS and CDR2 FQNEAQ. This CDR3 has 15 amino acids. The CDR3 nucleotides are TGTGCCAGCAGCCACCAGGGGAAGGGCAATCAGCCCCAGCATTTT. This sequence encodes CASSHQGKGNQPQHF.

J is TRBJ2-1 and V is TRBV2; D unclear. The V and J ends lost 3 bases and 5 bases respectively, with 14 bases between them. Looked up from germline, CDR1 is SNHLY and CDR2 is FYNNEI. The CDR3 spans 15 residues. The CDR3 DNA sequence: TGTGCCAGCAGTGATCCCCTCGCCCCAGACAATGAGCAGTTCTTC. This sequence encodes CASSDPLAPDNEQFF.

This rearrangement joins TRBV29-1 to TRBJ1-2; D is unresolved. Germline V gene data show CDR1 as SQVTM and CDR2 as ANQGSEA. Trimming removed 0 bases from V and 3 bases from J, with 8 bases in between. The CDR3 runs to 13 residues. CDR3 DNA sequence: TGCAGCGTTGAAGATCAGACACACTATGGCTACACCTTC. Translation: CSVEDQTHYGYTF.

The V call is TRBV5-8, the J call TRBJ2-2, with 7 bases matching TRBD1. Germline CDR1 and CDR2: SGHTS and YDEGEE. J gave up 3 bases and V 4 bases, and 15 bases lay outside the gene matches. CDR3 length equals 18 residues. CDR3 nucleotides: TGTGCCAGCAGCGCGCGATTCCGGGACAGCTCGTACACCGGGGAGCTGTTTTTT. It specifies CASSARFRDSSYTGELFF.

The chain joins TRBV6-2 or TRBV6-3 to TRBJ1-1, with D uncertain. The V and J ends lost 3 bases and 0 bases respectively, with 5 bases between them. Germline V CDR1 and CDR2: MNHEY, SVGEGT. CDR3 size: 13 residues. CDR3 region: CASSYTLNTEAFF. Written as DNA, the CDR3 is TGTGCCAGCAGTTATACGTTGAACACTGAAGCTTTCTTT.

V and J are TRBV3-1 and TRBJ2-5; TRBD1 matches at 9 bases. CDR3 size: 14 residues. Unmatched junction bases numbered 3, after V lost 0 bases and J lost 7 bases. CDR1 is LGHDT and CDR2 is YNNKEL in the germline V gene (reference sequence). The CDR3 coding sequence is TGTGCCAGCAGCCAAGATGGGACAGGGCGGACCCAGTACTTC. Protein product: CASSQDGTGRTQYF.

The chain uses TRBV20-1 and TRBJ2-1, with 11 nucleotides matching TRBD2. With V trimmed by 5 bases and J by 9 bases, 12 bases remained unmatched. Looked up from germline, CDR1 is DFQATT and CDR2 is SNEGSKA (reference sequence). The CDR3 has 15 residues. The CDR3 sequence is CSAGTLAGARGEQFF. The CDR3 coding sequence is TGCAGTGCTGGCACACTAGCGGGAGCCAGGGGTGAGCAGTTCTTC.

This chain uses TRBV19 with TRBJ1-1; a possible D gene is TRBD1 (6 bases). From germline, CDR1 is LNHDA and CDR2 SQIVND (reference sequence). The ends were cut back, 7 bases at V and 0 bases at J, with 12 bases in the middle. CDR3 length: 14 amino acids. The CDR3 nucleotides read TGTGCCAGTACGTCAACAGGGTTGAACACTGAAGCTTTCTTT. Its protein is CASTSTGLNTEAFF.

The chain combines TRBV12-3 or TRBV12-4 with TRBJ2-4; 7 positions match TRBD1. This CDR3 comprises 16 residues. Unmatched junction bases numbered 9, after V lost 6 bases and J lost 1 base. Written as DNA, the CDR3 is TGTGCCAGCAGGACCGGACAGGCCTTTGCCAAAAACATTCAGTACTTC. Its protein is CASRTGQAFAKNIQYF.